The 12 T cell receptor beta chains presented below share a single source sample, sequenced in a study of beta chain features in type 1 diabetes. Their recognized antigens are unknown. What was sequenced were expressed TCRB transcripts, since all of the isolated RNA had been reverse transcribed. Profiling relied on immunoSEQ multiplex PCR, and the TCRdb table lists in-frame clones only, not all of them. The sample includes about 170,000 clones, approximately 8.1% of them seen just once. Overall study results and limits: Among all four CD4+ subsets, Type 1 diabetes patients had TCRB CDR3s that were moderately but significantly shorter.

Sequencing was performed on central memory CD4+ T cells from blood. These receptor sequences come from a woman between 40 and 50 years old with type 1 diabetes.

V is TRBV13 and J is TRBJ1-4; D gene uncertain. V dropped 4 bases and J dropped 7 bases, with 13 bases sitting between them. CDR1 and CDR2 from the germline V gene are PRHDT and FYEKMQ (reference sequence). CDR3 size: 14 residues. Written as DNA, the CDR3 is TGTGCCAGCAGCTCCGGGAGGGTCGGTGAAAAACTGTTTTTT. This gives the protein CASSSGRVGEKLFF.

The CDR3 DNA reads TGTGCCAGCGGGGCGAGGGACAGGCATGTTCAGCCCCAGCATTTT. Translated, it gives CASGARDRHVQPQHF. V is TRBV27 and J is TRBJ1-5; 8 bases map to TRBD1. V lost 8 bases, J lost 6 bases, and 12 bases stayed unmatched. The germline CDR1 and CDR2 sequences are MNHEY and SMNVEV (reference sequence). The CDR3 is made up of 15 amino acids.

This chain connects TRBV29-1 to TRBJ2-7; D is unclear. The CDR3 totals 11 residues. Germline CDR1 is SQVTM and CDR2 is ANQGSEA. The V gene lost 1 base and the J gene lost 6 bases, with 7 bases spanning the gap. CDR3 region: CSVEVGAEQYF. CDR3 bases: TGCAGCGTTGAAGTCGGAGCCGAGCAGTACTTC.

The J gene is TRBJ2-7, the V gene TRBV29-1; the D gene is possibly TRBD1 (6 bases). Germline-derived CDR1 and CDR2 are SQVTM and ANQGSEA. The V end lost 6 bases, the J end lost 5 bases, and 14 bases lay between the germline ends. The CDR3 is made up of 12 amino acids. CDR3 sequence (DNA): TGCAGCGTCGTACCGGACAGCAACGAGCAGTACTTC. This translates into CSVVPDSNEQYF.

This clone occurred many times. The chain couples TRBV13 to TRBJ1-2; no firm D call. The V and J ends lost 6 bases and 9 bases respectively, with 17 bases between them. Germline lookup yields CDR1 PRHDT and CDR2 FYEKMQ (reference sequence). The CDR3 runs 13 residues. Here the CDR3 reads CASSRGGTWSYTF. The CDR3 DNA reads TGTGCCAGCAGTCGAGGCGGCACCTGGAGCTACACCTTC.

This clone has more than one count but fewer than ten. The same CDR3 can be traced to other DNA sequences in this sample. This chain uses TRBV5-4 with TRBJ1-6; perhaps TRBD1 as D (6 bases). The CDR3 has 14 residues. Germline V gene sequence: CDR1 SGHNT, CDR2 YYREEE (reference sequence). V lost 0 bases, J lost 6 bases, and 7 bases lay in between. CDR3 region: CASSLEQGNSPLHF. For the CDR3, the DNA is TGTGCCAGCAGCTTGGAACAGGGTAATTCACCCCTCCACTTT.

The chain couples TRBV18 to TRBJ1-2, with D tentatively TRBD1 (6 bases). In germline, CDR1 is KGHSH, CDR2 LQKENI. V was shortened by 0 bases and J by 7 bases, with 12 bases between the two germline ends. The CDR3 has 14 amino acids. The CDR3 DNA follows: TGTGCCAGCTCACCACCGGAACAGGGCTTTGGCTACACCTTC. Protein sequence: CASSPPEQGFGYTF.

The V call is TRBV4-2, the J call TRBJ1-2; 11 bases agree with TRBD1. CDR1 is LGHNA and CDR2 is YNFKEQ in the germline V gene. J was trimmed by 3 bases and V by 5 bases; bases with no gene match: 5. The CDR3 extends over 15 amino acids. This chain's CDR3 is CASSDRDRGDYGYTF. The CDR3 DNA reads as TGTGCCAGCAGCGACAGGGACAGGGGGGACTATGGCTACACCTTC.

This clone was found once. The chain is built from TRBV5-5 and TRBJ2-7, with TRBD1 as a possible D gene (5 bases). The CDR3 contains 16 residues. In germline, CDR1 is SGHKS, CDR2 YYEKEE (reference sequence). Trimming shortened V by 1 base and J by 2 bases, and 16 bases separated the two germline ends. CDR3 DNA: TGTGCCAGCAGCTTGAACCCCACAGGAACTACCTACGAGCAGTACTTC. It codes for CASSLNPTGTTYEQYF.

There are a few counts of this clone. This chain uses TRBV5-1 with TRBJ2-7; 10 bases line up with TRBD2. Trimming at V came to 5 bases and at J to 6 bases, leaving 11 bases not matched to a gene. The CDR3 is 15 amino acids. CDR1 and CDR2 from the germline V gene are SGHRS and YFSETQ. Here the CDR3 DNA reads TGCGCCAGCAGAGCTTCTAGCGGGAGTAGGGGCGAGCAGTACTTC. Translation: CASRASSGSRGEQYF.

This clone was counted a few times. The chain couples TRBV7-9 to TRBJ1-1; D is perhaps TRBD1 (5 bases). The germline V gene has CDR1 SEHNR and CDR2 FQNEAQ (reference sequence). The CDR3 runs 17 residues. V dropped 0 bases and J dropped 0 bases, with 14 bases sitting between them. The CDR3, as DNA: TGTGCCAGCAGCTTAGCGGGGGGAGGACCCGTGAACACTGAAGCTTTCTTT. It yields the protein CASSLAGGGPVNTEAFF. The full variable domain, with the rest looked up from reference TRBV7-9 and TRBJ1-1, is DTGVSQNPRHKITKRGQNVTFRCDPISEHNRLYWYRQTLGQGPEFLTYFQNEAQLEKSRLLSDRFSAERPKGSFSTLEIQRTEQGDSAMYLCASSLAGGGPVNTEAFFGQGTRLTVV.

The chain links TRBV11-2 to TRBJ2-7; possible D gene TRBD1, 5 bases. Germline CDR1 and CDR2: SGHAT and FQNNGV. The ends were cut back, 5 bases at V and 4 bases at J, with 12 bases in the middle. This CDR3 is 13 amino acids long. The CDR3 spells CASSLRQGYEQYF. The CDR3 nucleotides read TGTGCCAGCAGCCTCCGGCAGGGATACGAGCAGTACTTC.